This entry describes one T cell receptor (beta chain). Its specific antigen is unknown. Per-base quality was not reported, and no clone a single base away is much larger than it. The germline ends are 13 bases apart after V is trimmed by 6 bases and J by 4 bases. The CDR3 starts with the cysteine, ends with the phenylalanine, and has 14 residues. Just the 42-base CDR3 DNA is kept, in frame starting at base 1. As encoded in the germline V gene, CDR1 is MNHEY while CDR2 is SVGEGT. Libraries came from 5' RACE. A second PCR of roughly 7 to 11 cycles was performed with a sample-barcoded 5' primer and a J-beta primer mix. Each TCR beta cDNA molecule received a unique molecular identifier from a template-switch 5' adaptor carrying 12 random nucleotides. At least 3 million CDR3-containing paired-end reads were obtained from each sample. All of the RNA was converted into first-strand cDNA using the Mint cDNA synthesis kit, with a TRBC-specific oligonucleotide serving as the primer. All cDNA was treated with uracil-DNA glycosylase and then went through a first 18-cycle PCR with the universal primers M1SS and BC2_uni_R. The authors' pipeline ran thus. For normalization, 1 million high-quality reads were randomly selected from each sample, with every read carrying a distinct molecular identifier. Reads with shared molecular identifiers were discarded instead of being binned into consensus sequences. CDR3 identification, clonotype clustering and error correction used MiTCR with a Q25 quality threshold and the strictest error-elimination algorithm. A nonparametric unseen species model with Euler transformation was used to estimate a lower bound on total TCR beta diversity. The public reads were reprocessed in TCRdb via fastp at Q25 and MiXCR, keeping in-frame beta chains. Rows are combined by CDR3 protein, so each entry shows the most common genes and DNA. The V and J calls come from TCRdb's annotation, not from the publication. The sample table shows approximately 1,700,000 distinct CDR3 sequences, and roughly two fifths are seen once. The ten largest clones capture about 23% of the sample.

Donors were a few dozen systemically healthy Caucasian individuals from Russia aged about 6 to 100 years. Each donor gave ten milliliters of peripheral blood, collected into EDTA-treated Vacutainer tubes. PBMCs were isolated by Ficoll-Paque density-gradient centrifugation, with at least 7 million obtained per sample. Trizol reagent was used to extract total RNA from PBMCs, with at least 5.5 micrograms per sample. Naive CD45RAhigh/CD27high T cell percentages were measured by flow cytometry on a PBMC aliquot from every donor. The data were obtained in a study of blood T cells in healthy people across ages (dated by TCRdb to between 2014 and 2017). About the investigation overall: In model experiments, template switching captured about one uniquely barcoded TCR beta cDNA molecule for every two T cells. Four age groups were formed from the donors: young (average approximately 16 years), middle-aged (approximately 39), aged (more than 55) and long-lived (about 80). Using deep sequencing normalized with unique cDNA molecular identifiers, the study measured how TCR beta repertoire diversity changes with age. To avoid experimental bias, donors of different ages were distributed randomly across sequencing lanes. Using the same blood draw, the study looked at two additional independent replicas of 1 million unique cDNA reads for two donors, one aged 18 to 30 and the other aged 80 or older. Here is what the overall study found, with its caveats: Total diversity estimates from one million sequenced T cells were considered lower bounds and underestimates. As age increased, observed TCR beta diversity per million T cells dropped in a roughly linear way, and a significant reduction was already evident by age roughly 36. Because donor CMV infection status was unknown, age-related changes in expanded clonotypes were potentially confounded. The long-lived group showed more naive CD4+ T cells, fewer expanded clones and increased TCR diversity than the aged group, suggesting age selection. Because profiling used bulk unsorted PBMCs, naive and antigen-experienced compartments could not be compared conclusively. A strong correlation was found between observed TCR beta diversity and the percentage of naive T cells measured by flow cytometry.

Here the chain combines TRBV6-2 or TRBV6-3 and TRBJ2-1; the D gene is perhaps TRBD1, on 5 matching bases. The material sequenced was blood. The clonotype originates from a human donor in good health. The CDR3 amino acid sequence is: CASRPRAPYNEQFF. The DNA sequence is as follows: TGTGCCAGCAGACCCAGGGCGCCATACAATGAGCAGTTCTTC.